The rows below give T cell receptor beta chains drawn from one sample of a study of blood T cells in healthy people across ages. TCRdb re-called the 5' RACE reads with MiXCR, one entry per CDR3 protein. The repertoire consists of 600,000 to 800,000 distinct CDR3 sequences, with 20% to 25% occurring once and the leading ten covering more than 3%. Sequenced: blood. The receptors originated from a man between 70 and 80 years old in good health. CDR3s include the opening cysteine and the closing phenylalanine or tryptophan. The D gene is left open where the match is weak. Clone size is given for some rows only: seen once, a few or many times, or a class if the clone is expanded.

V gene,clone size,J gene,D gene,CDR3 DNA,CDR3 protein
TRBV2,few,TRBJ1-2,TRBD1,TGTGCCAGCAGCCCCACAGGGGGGGGAGTCTATGGCTACACCTTC,CASSPTGGGVYGYTF
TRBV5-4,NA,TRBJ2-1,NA,TGTGCCAGCAGCTTGGGTGGGTTCTTAGGCAATGAGCAGTTCTTC,CASSLGGFLGNEQFF
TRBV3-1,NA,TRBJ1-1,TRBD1,TGTGCCAGCAGCTACGGACAGGGCGGCACTGAAGCTTTCTTT,CASSYGQGGTEAFF
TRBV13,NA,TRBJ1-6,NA,TGTGCCAGCAACTACAGAAATTCACCCCTCCACTTT,CASNYRNSPLHF
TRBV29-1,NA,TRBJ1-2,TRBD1,TGCAGCGTTACCGGGACAGGGCATGGCTACACCTTC,CSVTGTGHGYTF
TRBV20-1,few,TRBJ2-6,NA,TGCAGTGCTAGTAGGGGGGGCTCTGGGGCCAACGTCCTGACTTTC,CSASRGGSGANVLTF
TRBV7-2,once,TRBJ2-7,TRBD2,TGTGCCAGCAGCTTAGCGGGGCTAGCGGGGACCCTTTACGGCTACGAGCAGTACTTC,CASSLAGLAGTLYGYEQYF
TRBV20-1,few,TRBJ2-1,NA,TGCAGTGCTAGAGCCCTCAATGAGCAGTTCTTC,CSARALNEQFF
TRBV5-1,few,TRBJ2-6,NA,TGCGCCAGCAGCTTACAGGAAATCTCTGGGGCCAACGTCCTGACTTTC,CASSLQEISGANVLTF
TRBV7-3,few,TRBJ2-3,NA,TGTGCCAGCAGCGACGGTAGTGGGTATACGCAGTATTTT,CASSDGSGYTQYF
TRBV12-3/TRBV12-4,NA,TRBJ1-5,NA,TGTGCCAGCAGCCCCCGATCAGGAGAGCCCCAGCATTTT,CASSPRSGEPQHF
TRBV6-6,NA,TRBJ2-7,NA,TGTGCCAGCAGTGCGGGACAGATGTCCTACGAGCAGTACTTC,CASSAGQMSYEQYF
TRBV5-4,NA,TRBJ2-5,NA,TGTGCCAGCAGCGTCTCCATTCGGGACACAGAGACCCAGTACTTC,CASSVSIRDTETQYF
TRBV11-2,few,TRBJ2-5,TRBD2,TGTGCCAGCAGCTATCTCGCGGGAGAAACTCAGCAGTACTTC,CASSYLAGETQQYF
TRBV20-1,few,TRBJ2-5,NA,TGCAGTGCTGGGGCTCTTTATCTGCCTAGGGTTGGGCTTAGGGAGACCCAGTACTTC,CSAGALYLPRVGLRETQYF
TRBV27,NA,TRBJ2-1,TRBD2,TGTGCCAGCAGTCCCGGTCTAGCGGGAGGGTCAAATGAGCAGTCCTTC,CASSPGLAGGSNEQSF
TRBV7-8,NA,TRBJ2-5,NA,TGTGCCAGCAGCTTAGAGACGGGTCTCAGCGAGACCCAGTACTTC,CASSLETGLSETQYF
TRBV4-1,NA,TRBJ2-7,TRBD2,TGCGCCAGCAGCCAAGGACTAGCGGGAGCCTCGTACGAGCAGTACTTC,CASSQGLAGASYEQYF
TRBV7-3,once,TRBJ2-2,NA,TGTGCCAGCAGCTTCAACTCTGGCGGGGAGCTGTTTTTT,CASSFNSGGELFF
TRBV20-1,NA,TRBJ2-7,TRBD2,TGCAGTGCGGGTCCTAGCGGGAATGGAGAGCAGTACTTC,CSAGPSGNGEQYF